The rows below give T cell receptor beta chains drawn from one sample of a study of CD8 T cells in Susac syndrome. A single record per CDR3 protein comes from TCRdb applying MiXCR to the immunoSEQ multiplex PCR reads. The sample consists of about 200,000 distinct CDR3 sequences, around nine tenths of them appearing once. Sequencing input: CD8+ T cells from PBMCs. The receptors shown here come from a human donor with multiple sclerosis. Both conserved end residues are part of each CDR3. The order of the fields is CDR3 length, V gene, clone size, D gene, CDR3 protein. A D gene is named only where the DNA matches it firmly. Where a row states a size, it is once, few, many or the class of an expanded clone; other rows omit it.

CDR3 length: 18
V gene: TRBV27
clone size: NA
D gene: NA
CDR3 protein: CASSPETQSGSGANVLTF

CDR3 length: 12
V gene: TRBV4-3
clone size: NA
D gene: NA
CDR3 protein: CASSQENYGYTF

CDR3 length: 15
V gene: TRBV20-1
clone size: NA
D gene: NA
CDR3 protein: CSARVEVASTDTQYF

CDR3 length: 13
V gene: TRBV9
clone size: NA
D gene: NA
CDR3 protein: CASSPASNNEQFF

CDR3 length: 14
V gene: TRBV5-1
clone size: NA
D gene: NA
CDR3 protein: CASSFSHGSHEQYF

CDR3 length: 12
V gene: TRBV4-1
clone size: many
D gene: NA
CDR3 protein: CASSQGNTEAFF

CDR3 length: 14
V gene: TRBV29-1
clone size: NA
D gene: TRBD2
CDR3 protein: CSVVGLADTDTQYF

CDR3 length: 12
V gene: TRBV27
clone size: NA
D gene: NA
CDR3 protein: CASSKNNQPQHF

CDR3 length: 13
V gene: TRBV29-1
clone size: NA
D gene: NA
CDR3 protein: CSVDMGLDSPLHF

CDR3 length: 17
V gene: TRBV20-1
clone size: NA
D gene: NA
CDR3 protein: CSAALVRRETLRNEQFF

CDR3 length: 16
V gene: TRBV5-4
clone size: NA
D gene: NA
CDR3 protein: CASRGEQGAERGEQFF

CDR3 length: 14
V gene: TRBV20-1
clone size: NA
D gene: NA
CDR3 protein: CSASGTPDLNIQYF

CDR3 length: 13
V gene: TRBV9
clone size: NA
D gene: NA
CDR3 protein: CASSVANYNEQFF

CDR3 length: 15
V gene: TRBV9
clone size: NA
D gene: NA
CDR3 protein: CASSVGRVAYNEQFF

CDR3 length: 20
V gene: TRBV7-6
clone size: NA
D gene: TRBD1
CDR3 protein: CASSPLGGQGGWWGNQPQHF

CDR3 length: 15
V gene: TRBV5-1
clone size: once
D gene: NA
CDR3 protein: CASSLVGIQADTQYF

CDR3 length: 16
V gene: TRBV7-9
clone size: NA
D gene: NA
CDR3 protein: CASSPHQDQTGYEQFF

CDR3 length: 13
V gene: TRBV19
clone size: NA
D gene: NA
CDR3 protein: CASSIIGNQPQHF

CDR3 length: 13
V gene: TRBV6-5
clone size: NA
D gene: NA
CDR3 protein: CASSFLSRDTQYF

CDR3 length: 17
V gene: TRBV14
clone size: once
D gene: TRBD1
CDR3 protein: CASSQDFAGTGNTEAFF

CDR3 length: 13
V gene: TRBV19
clone size: NA
D gene: NA
CDR3 protein: CASSISSNTEAFF

CDR3 length: 12
V gene: TRBV20-1
clone size: NA
D gene: TRBD2
CDR3 protein: CSAREGIGEQYF

CDR3 length: 16
V gene: TRBV7-9
clone size: NA
D gene: TRBD1
CDR3 protein: CASSPRTGGEGEKLFF

CDR3 length: 15
V gene: TRBV9
clone size: once
D gene: NA
CDR3 protein: CASSAREQGVGEQYF

CDR3 length: 14
V gene: TRBV6-1
clone size: NA
D gene: NA
CDR3 protein: CASSARDNSYEQYF

CDR3 length: 11
V gene: TRBV20-1
clone size: once
D gene: TRBD1
CDR3 protein: CSALQGVTQYF

CDR3 length: 15
V gene: TRBV5-4
clone size: once
D gene: NA
CDR3 protein: CASSLRGFSIETQYF

CDR3 length: 20
V gene: TRBV2
clone size: NA
D gene: NA
CDR3 protein: CASSDTTGPFFPSSYNEQFF

CDR3 length: 15
V gene: TRBV27
clone size: NA
D gene: NA
CDR3 protein: CASSLASGPSYEQYF

CDR3 length: 17
V gene: TRBV24-1
clone size: NA
D gene: NA
CDR3 protein: CATSDPGAGTTNYGYTF

CDR3 length: 12
V gene: TRBV4-1
clone size: NA
D gene: TRBD1
CDR3 protein: CASSRQGAEQYF

CDR3 length: 15
V gene: TRBV7-8
clone size: NA
D gene: TRBD2
CDR3 protein: CASSQTSGSYNEQFF

CDR3 length: 15
V gene: TRBV12-3/TRBV12-4
clone size: NA
D gene: NA
CDR3 protein: CASSFLGVGNQPQHF

CDR3 length: 13
V gene: TRBV6-5
clone size: NA
D gene: TRBD1
CDR3 protein: CASAEGTDYGYTF

CDR3 length: 14
V gene: TRBV27
clone size: NA
D gene: NA
CDR3 protein: CASSSDMGLGIQYF

CDR3 length: 13
V gene: TRBV24-1
clone size: once
D gene: NA
CDR3 protein: CATSDLKGWGYTF

CDR3 length: 15
V gene: TRBV7-2
clone size: few
D gene: TRBD1
CDR3 protein: CASSSPGQGAYEQYF

CDR3 length: 15
V gene: TRBV27
clone size: NA
D gene: TRBD1
CDR3 protein: CASSPRDRLGETQYF

CDR3 length: 15
V gene: TRBV9
clone size: NA
D gene: TRBD2
CDR3 protein: CASTPGGASQETQYF

CDR3 length: 15
V gene: TRBV4-3
clone size: NA
D gene: NA
CDR3 protein: CASSQARDLAYEQYF

CDR3 length: 16
V gene: TRBV7-9
clone size: NA
D gene: TRBD2
CDR3 protein: CASSLVAGTSDNEQFF

CDR3 length: 16
V gene: TRBV7-2
clone size: NA
D gene: NA
CDR3 protein: CASSPRPVTGPYEQYF

CDR3 length: 13
V gene: TRBV5-6
clone size: NA
D gene: NA
CDR3 protein: CASSPWEYNEQFF

CDR3 length: 14
V gene: TRBV7-8
clone size: NA
D gene: NA
CDR3 protein: CASSLKTRQETQYF

CDR3 length: 15
V gene: TRBV7-3
clone size: NA
D gene: NA
CDR3 protein: CASSLLRGERYEQYF

CDR3 length: 12
V gene: TRBV9
clone size: NA
D gene: NA
CDR3 protein: CASSPDLTEAFF

CDR3 length: 16
V gene: TRBV7-9
clone size: NA
D gene: TRBD2
CDR3 protein: CASSLTIAGDHNEQFF

CDR3 length: 16
V gene: TRBV7-9
clone size: NA
D gene: TRBD2
CDR3 protein: CASSPRSGGAFNEQFF